The present T cell receptor (beta chain) was sequenced within a study of shared clonotypes between healthy human individuals. General study points: Some naive CD4 clonotypes, 4% to 6%, turned up in common across several donors. Sorted-subset sequencing, rarefaction showed, was incomplete despite large depth.

Germline CDR1 MNHEY, CDR2 SVGAGI. The V segment lost 6 bases and the J segment 6 bases; nucleotides outside the gene matches: 11. This CDR3 has 15 amino acids. Recent acute infections and vaccinations were absent in the healthy HIV-negative adult donors. The split of CD4+ cells yielded CD45RA+ naive and CD45RA-negative memory subsets. As concerns this clone: The antigen is undetermined.

Profiling relied on immunoSEQ multiplex PCR, and the TCRdb table lists in-frame clones only, not all of them. The table shows a few million clones, with almost 96% occurring only once. This TCR was recovered from a man between 18 and 29 years old in good health. The sample comprised naive CD4+ T cells sorted from blood. The subset was: CD45RA+ positively selected. The V call is TRBV6-5, the J call TRBJ2-3; 8 bases align to TRBD2. CDR3 amino acids: CASRGAGARRDTQYF. The CDR3 nucleotides are TGTGCCAGCAGGGGAGCGGGGGCCCGTCGGGATACGCAGTATTTT.